The 19 T cell receptor beta chains presented below share a single source sample, sequenced in a study of T-cell reconstitution after alpha-beta-depleted transplantation in children. A library of TCRbeta sequences, prepared with unique molecular identifiers, was generated. TCRdb ran MiXCR on the PCR reads and lists one entry per CDR3 protein. There are about 540,000 distinct CDR3 sequences in the sample; approximately 20% occur only once, and approximately 3% lies in the top ten. The material sequenced was PBMCs from the stem cell graft donor, taken from the stem cell graft. All receptors come from a human donor who donated a stem cell graft to a child with acute lymphoblastic leukemia.

The genes are TRBV20-1 and TRBJ2-7; 10 nucleotides agree with TRBD2. J lost 5 bases, V lost 5 bases, and 15 bases had no gene match. Germline CDR1 is DFQATT and CDR2 is SNEGSKA (reference sequence). The CDR3 is 16 amino acids. The CDR3 coding sequence is TGCAGTGCTGGGGGGTCGAGCGGGAGGGCAGCCCACGAGCAGTACTTC. It is translated as CSAGGSSGRAAHEQYF.

This clonotype was detected a few times. This rearrangement joins TRBV7-9 to TRBJ2-1; 11 nucleotides agree with TRBD2. Germline assignment: CDR1 SEHNR and CDR2 FQNEAQ (reference sequence). With 7 bases clipped from V and 6 bases from J, the junction kept 8 bases outside the gene matches. The CDR3 is 15 amino acids. The CDR3 DNA follows: TGTGCCAGCACCCTCCTAGCGGGAGGTGGCAATGAGCAGTTCTTC. Encoded protein: CASTLLAGGGNEQFF.

The chain couples TRBV5-1 to TRBJ2-1; 8 positions match TRBD2. V was clipped by 0 bases and J by 7 bases; unmatched bases: 3. The length of the CDR3 is 14 residues. Germline loops: CDR1 SGHRS, CDR2 YFSETQ. The CDR3 spells CASSLEVAGNEQFF. The CDR3 DNA is TGCGCCAGCAGCTTGGAGGTAGCGGGAAATGAGCAGTTCTTC.

CDR3 sequence: CASSDSNYNEQFF. CDR3 DNA: TGTGCCAGCTCGGACTCGAACTACAATGAGCAGTTCTTC. This chain links TRBV4-2 with TRBJ2-1, with a possible D match to TRBD2 (5 bases). The V and J ends lost 8 bases and 3 bases respectively, with 11 bases between them. From germline, CDR1 is LGHNA and CDR2 YNFKEQ. The CDR3 consists of 13 residues.

This sequence joins TRBV4-1 and TRBJ2-7, with 14 bases aligning to TRBD2. V dropped 1 base and J dropped 7; count of bases not matched to a gene: 9. Germline CDR1 and CDR2: MGHRA and YSYEKL. The CDR3 consists of 17 residues. In nucleotides, the CDR3 is TGCGCCAGCAGCCAAGTACCGTCGACTAGCGGGAGGGCTGAGCAGTACTTC. Translated, it gives CASSQVPSTSGRAEQYF.

This clonotype was counted between two and nine times. The DNA for the CDR3 is TGTGCCAGCACACCGGGCCCAGCGCCGTTCTTC. Translating gives CASTPGPAPFF. The chain carries TRBV12-3 or TRBV12-4 and TRBJ2-1; D gene uncertain. This CDR3 region has 11 residues. Trimming removed 7 bases at V and 15 bases at J, with 16 bases between.

The V and J genes are TRBV7-2 and TRBJ2-2; 10 bases match TRBD1. The CDR3 is made up of 16 amino acids. The V and J ends lost 4 bases and 3 bases, in that order; junction bases with no gene match: 5. CDR1 and CDR2 (germline): SGHTA, FQGNSA. This chain's CDR3 is CASSSRTGGDTGELFF. The CDR3 DNA reads as TGTGCCAGCAGCTCACGGACAGGGGGGGACACCGGGGAGCTGTTTTTT.

The chain combines TRBV29-1 with TRBJ1-2, with a tentative D call TRBD1 (5 bases). The V end lost 0 bases, the J end lost 4 bases, and 12 bases lay between the germline ends. Germline lookup yields CDR1 SQVTM and CDR2 ANQGSEA. The CDR3 extends over 14 amino acids. CDR3: CSVEEPFQGYGYTF. The CDR3 DNA sequence: TGCAGCGTTGAAGAGCCCTTTCAGGGCTATGGCTACACCTTC.

The chain uses TRBV7-9 and TRBJ2-1; 15 nucleotides match TRBD2. Germline CDR1 and CDR2: SEHNR and FQNEAQ (reference sequence). V trimming: 4 bases; J trimming: 7 bases; junction bases outside the gene matches: 5. CDR3 size: 16 residues. CDR3 amino acids: CASSYGLAGGENEQFF. CDR3 bases: TGTGCCAGCAGCTACGGACTAGCGGGAGGGGAGAATGAGCAGTTCTTC.

This clonotype was counted only a few times. The gene calls are TRBV9 and TRBJ1-1; weak D call: TRBD1 (6 bases). This CDR3 region has 15 residues. V shed 4 bases and J shed 2 bases, with 15 bases lying between them. The germline V gene encodes CDR1 SGDLS and CDR2 YYNGEE. This chain's CDR3 is CASSSSSRGNTEAFF. CDR3 DNA: TGTGCCAGCAGCTCCTCTAGCAGGGGAAACACTGAAGCTTTCTTT.

This clonotype has a handful of counts. The CDR3 DNA is TGCGCCAGCAGCCAACCCTCCAAGCGGACAGGGAAGTTCTTC. Protein sequence: CASSQPSKRTGKFF. The chain combines TRBV4-1 with TRBJ2-1, with 8 bases matching TRBD1. The CDR3 is 14 residues long. The germline V gene encodes CDR1 MGHRA and CDR2 YSYEKL. Trimming cost V 2 bases and J 14 bases; bases outside gene matches: 11.

The V gene is TRBV6-1, the J gene TRBJ1-2, with D unclear. V was clipped by 6 bases and J by 0 bases, with 14 bases between them. The CDR3 totals 15 residues. Germline CDR1 and CDR2: MNHNS and SASEGT. CDR3 residues: CASSPGGISNYGYTF. Written as DNA, the CDR3 is TGTGCCAGCAGCCCCGGTGGGATCTCTAACTATGGCTACACCTTC.

This clonotype was seen many times. This chain connects TRBV12-3 or TRBV12-4 to TRBJ2-7; D is unresolved. V lost 0 bases, J lost 5 bases, and 2 bases lay in between. The CDR3 extends over 11 amino acids. The DNA of the CDR3 is TGTGCCAGCAGTTTAGCAAACGAGCAGTACTTC. Its protein product is CASSLANEQYF.

This chain uses TRBV20-1 with TRBJ2-7; 7 nucleotides line up with TRBD2. The germline V gene has CDR1 DFQATT and CDR2 SNEGSKA (reference sequence). The J segment lost 5 bases and the V segment lost 5 bases, leaving 18 bases of the junction unmatched. The CDR3 has 16 amino acids. The CDR3 sequence is CSAPGGSAGVRHEQYF. CDR3 coding DNA: TGCAGTGCTCCCGGGGGGTCAGCGGGTGTCAGGCACGAGCAGTACTTC.

The chain joins TRBV20-1 to TRBJ1-1; D may be TRBD1 (5 bases). CDR3 length: 13 amino acids. Germline V gene lookup returns CDR1 DFQATT and CDR2 SNEGSKA (reference sequence). Trimming left V 3 bases short and J 3 bases short, with 11 bases between. This CDR3 is CSASPMGDTEAFF. In nucleotides, the CDR3 is TGCAGTGCTAGCCCCATGGGGGACACTGAAGCTTTCTTT.

This clonotype was seen at least ten times. The rearrangement uses TRBV12-3 or TRBV12-4 and TRBJ1-5, with D unclear. V was pared by 2 bases and J by 4 bases, with 6 bases between. This CDR3 is built from 13 residues. The CDR3: CASSLLENQPQHF. DNA of the CDR3: TGTGCCAGCAGTTTATTGGAGAATCAGCCCCAGCATTTT.

In nucleotides, the CDR3 is TGTGCCAGCAGTTTTCAGGGTAACACCGGGGAGCTGTTTTTT. This sequence encodes CASSFQGNTGELFF. This sequence joins TRBV12-3 or TRBV12-4 and TRBJ2-2, with a tentative D call TRBD1 (5 bases). V was cut by 3 bases and J by 2 bases, with 7 bases left in between. This CDR3 is built from 14 residues.

The gene calls are TRBV28 and TRBJ2-3; D gene uncertain. V shed 8 bases and J shed 0 bases, with 12 bases lying between them. CDR1 is MDHEN, CDR2 SYDVKM, per germline. The CDR3 length is 14 residues. The CDR3, as DNA: TGTGCCAGCGCGAGTTACTCTAGCACAGATACGCAGTATTTT. It specifies CASASYSSTDTQYF.

This clonotype has a handful of counts. J is TRBJ1-1 and V is TRBV6-1, with D possibly matching TRBD1 (6 bases). CDR1 is MNHNS, CDR2 SASEGT, per germline. The CDR3 runs 13 residues. V lost 7 bases and J 4 bases, leaving 13 bases between the germline ends. The CDR3 coding sequence is TGTGCCAGCAACCTTCTGGGGGCCACTGAAGCTTTCTTT. Encoded protein: CASNLLGATEAFF.